Presented here are 30 T cell receptor beta chains from one specimen sequenced in a study of T cell responses to AZD1222 COVID-19 vaccine. Generated by immunoSEQ multiplex PCR, the TCRdb table keeps only in-frame clones and is missing some. The table has approximately 64,000 clones, roughly 84% seen once. Sequencing was performed on peripheral blood, taken on day 0 of AZD1222 vaccination. Source of these receptors: an adult in good health.

This chain joins TRBV3-1 (or the pseudogene TRBV3-2) and TRBJ1-5, with 7 bases fitting TRBD1. CDR3 size: 17 residues. The junction had 14 bases not matched to a gene; V was cut back by 6 bases and J by 3 bases. In germline, CDR1 is LGHDT, CDR2 YNNKEL (reference sequence). CDR3 sequence reads: CASSILGGPRNNQPQHF. CDR3 sequence (DNA): TGTGCCAGCAGTATACTAGGGGGCCCAAGAAACAATCAGCCCCAGCATTTT.

The chain joins TRBV9 to TRBJ2-2; D may be TRBD1 (6 bases). Germline values: CDR1 SGDLS, CDR2 YYNGEE. V lost 0 bases and J lost 1, with 7 bases in between. The CDR3 loop spans 15 amino acids. Here the CDR3 reads CASSVGRGNTGELFF. The CDR3 coding sequence is TGTGCCAGCAGCGTAGGCAGGGGGAACACCGGGGAGCTGTTTTTT.

This clone was observed once. The V call is TRBV24-1, the J call TRBJ1-6; TRBD1 aligns across 8 bases. The CDR3 loop spans 16 amino acids. V dropped 7 bases and J dropped 4; count of bases not matched to a gene: 8. The germline V gene encodes CDR1 KGHDR and CDR2 SFDVKD. The CDR3 region is CATSPQGAYYNSPLHF. The CDR3 coding sequence is TGTGCCACCAGCCCTCAGGGGGCATATTATAATTCACCCCTCCACTTT.

This clone was seen a handful of times. The same CDR3 is also encoded by other DNA sequences in this sample. The gene calls are TRBV29-1 and TRBJ2-5, with D perhaps TRBD2 (6 bases). CDR3 length: 13 residues. Germline CDR1 reads SQVTM; CDR2 reads ANQGSEA. The V end lost 4 bases, the J end lost 5 bases, and 14 bases lay between the germline ends. CDR3 DNA sequence: TGCAGCGTTGGTGGGGGTCGGGGGGAGACCCAGTACTTC. Encoded protein: CSVGGGRGETQYF.

The gene calls are TRBV6-5 and TRBJ1-2; D is ambiguous. Germline V gene sequence: CDR1 MNHEY, CDR2 SVGAGI. V shed 2 bases and J shed 5 bases, with 12 bases lying between them. The CDR3 sequence is 14 residues long. This CDR3 reads CASSYSDTEYGYTF. DNA of the CDR3: TGTGCCAGCAGTTACAGCGACACGGAGTATGGCTACACCTTC.

This chain joins TRBV6-6 and TRBJ1-1; no clear D gene. The CDR3 contains 15 residues. The V end lost 4 bases, the J end lost 6 bases, and 18 bases lay between the germline ends. Germline assignment: CDR1 MNHNY and CDR2 SVGAGI (reference sequence). CDR3 region: CASSSPKNSVAEAFF. The CDR3 DNA is TGTGCCAGCAGTTCCCCTAAGAATTCTGTCGCTGAAGCTTTCTTT.

The chain joins TRBV6-6 to TRBJ1-6; D is ambiguous. Trimming pared 2 bases from V and 9 bases from J, leaving 14 bases between. CDR3 length: 15 amino acids. CDR1 MNHNY and CDR2 SVGAGI come from the germline V gene (reference sequence). CDR3 amino acids: CASSYNGENFSPLHF. The CDR3 region has the DNA TGTGCCAGCAGTTACAACGGGGAAAATTTTTCACCCCTCCACTTT.

This chain uses TRBV4-3 with TRBJ2-3; maybe TRBD2 (5 bases). Germline V gene data show CDR1 as LGHNA and CDR2 as YSLEER. V lost 0 bases and J 0 bases, leaving 7 bases between the germline ends. The CDR3 length is 15 residues. CDR3 in amino acids: CASSQELVSTDTQYF. Here the CDR3 DNA reads TGCGCCAGCAGCCAAGAACTAGTTAGCACAGATACGCAGTATTTT.

This chain connects TRBV5-6 to TRBJ1-5; D remains unclear. Trimming shortened V by 2 bases and J by 2 bases, and 8 bases separated the two germline ends. The CDR3 totals 14 residues. CDR1 is SGHDT, CDR2 YYEEEE, per germline. The CDR3 here is CASSFWDGNQPQHF. The CDR3 coding sequence is TGTGCCAGCAGCTTTTGGGATGGCAATCAGCCCCAGCATTTT.

This chain links TRBV12-3 or TRBV12-4 with TRBJ1-1; no definite D call. V lost 0 bases to trimming and J lost 7 bases, with 9 bases between them. This CDR3 has 13 amino acids. The CDR3 spells CASSLAPRSEAFF. CDR3 DNA sequence: TGTGCCAGCAGTTTAGCGCCTCGTAGTGAAGCTTTCTTT.

The rearrangement uses TRBV6-5 and TRBJ2-3, with D possibly being TRBD2 (5 bases). The CDR3 totals 14 residues. V was trimmed by 10 bases and J by 1 base, leaving 15 bases between them. Germline lookup yields CDR1 MNHEY and CDR2 SVGAGI. The CDR3 DNA sequence: TGTGCCACCCGGGGTCTCCTTGGCACAGATACGCAGTATTTT. Translation gives CATRGLLGTDTQYF.

The chain links TRBV2 to TRBJ2-5; TRBD1 agrees at 7 bases. V lost 2 bases and J lost 2; bases outside the gene matches: 2. Germline CDR1 reads SNHLY; CDR2 reads FYNNEI. The CDR3 loop spans 14 amino acids. In nucleotides, the CDR3 is TGTGCCAGCAGTGAATCGACAGGGCAAGAGACCCAGTACTTC. It specifies CASSESTGQETQYF.

This chain connects TRBV11-3 to TRBJ2-1; D is perhaps TRBD1 (5 bases). The germline gives CDR1 SGHNT, CDR2 YENEEA. Trimming pared 3 bases from V and 6 bases from J, leaving 6 bases between. The CDR3 is 12 amino acids. This CDR3 reads CASSFDSNEQFF. The CDR3 DNA sequence: TGTGCCAGCAGCTTCGACAGCAATGAGCAGTTCTTC. Full variable domain (outside the CDR3, taken from reference TRBV11-3 and TRBJ2-1): EAGVVQSPRYKIIEKKQPVAFWCNPISGHNTLYWYLQNLGQGPELLIRYENEEAVDDSQLPKDRFSAERLKGVDSTLKIQPAELGDSAVYLCASSFDSNEQFFGPGTRLTVL.

The V gene is TRBV6-2 or TRBV6-3, the J gene TRBJ2-2, with D perhaps TRBD1 (6 bases). Germline V CDR1 and CDR2: MNHEY, SVGEGT. The V gene lost 7 bases and the J gene lost 2 bases, with 17 bases spanning the gap. This CDR3 is 16 amino acids long. The CDR3 coding sequence is TGTGCCAGCACCCCTAGGGGGAACGGAAACACCGGGGAGCTGTTTTTT. Encoded protein: CASTPRGNGNTGELFF.

The rearrangement uses TRBV5-1 and TRBJ1-3; D may be TRBD1 (6 bases). CDR3 size: 14 residues. CDR1 is SGHRS and CDR2 is YFSETQ in the germline V gene. V was shortened by 2 bases and J by 4 bases, with 10 bases between the two germline ends. The CDR3 is CASSFTGTGNTIYF. The CDR3 DNA sequence: TGCGCCAGCAGCTTTACGGGGACAGGAAACACCATATATTTT.

The V gene is TRBV4-1, the J gene TRBJ1-2; the D is unclear. The V gene's germline CDR1 is MGHRA and CDR2 YSYEKL. V lost 1 base, J lost 7 bases, and 16 bases lay in between. The CDR3 loop spans 15 amino acids. CDR3 sequence: CASSQVGSSSSGYTF. Written as DNA, the CDR3 is TGCGCCAGCAGCCAAGTAGGATCCAGTTCCTCTGGCTACACCTTC.

The chain couples TRBV10-3 to TRBJ2-7; 8 bases agree with TRBD1. CDR1 and CDR2 from the germline V gene are ENHRY and SYGVKD. CDR3 size: 13 residues. V trimming: 3 bases; J trimming: 9 bases; junction bases outside the gene matches: 7. This CDR3 reads CAISDGQGAVQYF. The CDR3 DNA is TGTGCCATCAGTGACGGCCAGGGGGCCGTGCAGTACTTC.

CDR3 amino acids: CASSLDTPYPYEQYF. The CDR3 DNA reads as TGCGCCAGCAGTCTGGACACCCCTTACCCCTACGAGCAGTACTTC. The chain uses TRBV23-1 and TRBJ2-7; tentative D call: TRBD1 (5 bases). TRBV23-1 is labeled an ORF, and its function is uncertain. The CDR3 spans 15 residues. V lost 4 bases, J lost 2 bases, and 15 bases lay in between.

By share of the sample, this clone is medium-sized (0.01 to 0.1%). The chain links TRBV25-1 to TRBJ2-5; D may match TRBD1 or TRBD2 (5 bases each). The CDR3 has 13 amino acids. V was pared by 3 bases and J by 5 bases, with 10 bases between. The germline V gene has CDR1 MGHDK and CDR2 SYGVNS. CDR3 loop: CASSDRGRETQYF. The CDR3 nucleotides are TGTGCCAGCAGTGATCGGGGACGGGAGACCCAGTACTTC.

The V and J genes are TRBV7-2 and TRBJ1-2, with D uncertain. V was cut by 3 bases and J by 3 bases, with 11 bases left in between. Per the germline V gene, CDR1 is SGHTA and CDR2 is FQGNSA. This CDR3 contains 14 residues. The CDR3 reads CASSLGRVDYGYTF. CDR3 nucleotide sequence: TGTGCCAGCAGCTTGGGGAGGGTGGACTATGGCTACACCTTC.

This clone was counted only a few times. The gene calls are TRBV6-2 or TRBV6-3 and TRBJ2-1; 10 bases are a match to TRBD2. Trimming removed 4 bases from V and 14 bases from J; junction bases left unmatched: 5. The CDR3 contains 12 residues. Germline values: CDR1 MNHEY, CDR2 SVGEGT. The CDR3 spells CASSSSGGRKFF. CDR3 DNA sequence: TGTGCCAGCAGTTCTAGCGGGGGCAGAAAGTTCTTC.

The chain has TRBV7-2 and TRBJ2-1; the D gene is possibly TRBD2 (7 bases). Trimming left V 2 bases short and J 8 bases short, with 19 bases between. The CDR3 extends over 16 amino acids. Germline loops: CDR1 SGHTA, CDR2 FQGNSA. The CDR3 loop is CASSLLFGGHLDEQFF. CDR3 nucleotides: TGTGCCAGCAGCTTATTGTTCGGGGGGCACCTAGATGAGCAGTTCTTC.

V is TRBV11-2 and J is TRBJ1-3, with TRBD1 matching 8 bases. Trimming cost V 5 bases and J 3 bases; bases outside gene matches: 9. The V gene's germline CDR1 is SGHAT and CDR2 FQNNGV. The CDR3 extends over 16 amino acids. The CDR3 coding sequence is TGTGCCAGCAGCCTCACGGGCAGGGGGCATGGAAACACCATATATTTT. Its translation: CASSLTGRGHGNTIYF.

CDR3 coding DNA: TGTGCCAGCAGCGATCGGGGTGACAGTAAATATGGCTACACCTTC. Translating gives CASSDRGDSKYGYTF. V and J are TRBV6-5 and TRBJ1-2; D may be TRBD1 (5 bases). Germline assignment: CDR1 MNHEY and CDR2 SVGAGI. Trimming removed 6 bases at V and 5 bases at J, with 19 bases between. CDR3 length: 15 residues.

There are a few counts of this clone. The rearrangement uses TRBV12-5 and TRBJ1-1; weak D call: TRBD1 (5 bases). The CDR3 has 12 residues. The V and J ends lost 6 bases and 7 bases respectively, with 12 bases between them. Per the germline V gene, CDR1 is LGHNT and CDR2 is FRNRAP. The CDR3 reads CASGEQGGEAFF. In DNA, the CDR3 is TGTGCTAGTGGAGAGCAGGGTGGTGAAGCTTTCTTT.

The chain is built from TRBV7-9 and TRBJ1-5; D perhaps matches TRBD1 (5 bases). Germline CDR1 is SEHNR and CDR2 is FQNEAQ (reference sequence). V lost 1 base and J 9 bases, leaving 19 bases between the germline ends. This CDR3 region has 16 residues. The CDR3 here is CASSLGAEGPTRPQHF. In nucleotides, the CDR3 is TGTGCCAGCAGCTTAGGTGCAGAGGGGCCAACACGGCCCCAGCATTTT.

The chain couples TRBV7-2 to TRBJ1-1; possibly TRBD1 for D (6 bases). This CDR3 is 15 amino acids long. CDR1 is SGHTA, CDR2 FQGNSA, per germline. Between the trimmed V and J ends, which lost 5 bases and 0 bases, there was a span of 13 bases. The CDR3 is CASSQRQGLNTEAFF. The CDR3 region has the DNA TGTGCCAGCAGCCAGAGGCAGGGGTTGAACACTGAAGCTTTCTTT.

The gene calls are TRBV7-6 and TRBJ2-2; 9 nucleotides align to TRBD1. The germline CDR1 and CDR2 sequences are SGHVS and FNYEAQ. This CDR3 region has 15 residues. The ends lost 4 bases at V and 3 bases at J; junction bases unmatched: 3. CDR3 protein: CASSSQGADTGELFF. In DNA form, the CDR3 reads TGTGCCAGCAGCTCACAGGGGGCGGACACCGGGGAGCTGTTTTTT.

The chain uses TRBV12-3 or TRBV12-4 and TRBJ1-6; D is unclear. The V end was cut by 3 bases, the J end by 8 bases, with 8 bases between. This CDR3 has 13 residues. CDR3 DNA sequence: TGTGCCAGCAGTTTGAACACTTATTCACCCCTCCACTTT. Translation: CASSLNTYSPLHF.

The chain employs TRBV3-1 (or the pseudogene TRBV3-2) and TRBJ1-1; a weak D match, TRBD1 (5 bases). The CDR3 covers 14 residues. The germline gives CDR1 LGHDT, CDR2 YNNKEL (reference sequence). V gave up 5 bases and J gave up 7 bases, with 17 bases separating them. CDR3 coding DNA: TGTGCCAGCAGCTTCAGGGACCGGGGAGGTGAAGCTTTCTTT. Its translation: CASSFRDRGGEAFF.